These 31 T cell receptor beta chains came from one sample sequenced in a study of T cell responses to AZD1222 COVID-19 vaccine. The assay was immunoSEQ multiplex PCR, and TCRdb's table has in-frame clones only and misses some. The sample lists more than 65,000 clones, 80% to 90% seen once, with about 7% in the top ten. The sequenced sample was peripheral blood, obtained on day 0 of AZD1222 vaccination. These receptors were obtained from an adult in good health.

The chain carries TRBV7-2 and TRBJ2-3; perhaps TRBD1 as D (5 bases). Germline assignment: CDR1 SGHTA and CDR2 FQGNSA. The V gene lost 5 bases and the J gene lost 5 bases, with 14 bases spanning the gap. The CDR3 spans 14 residues. The CDR3 DNA is TGTGCCAGCAGCCCCCAGAAGGGGATAGATACGCAGTATTTT. As protein: CASSPQKGIDTQYF.

The chain couples TRBV20-1 to TRBJ1-1; D is unresolved. Between the trimmed V and J ends, which lost 7 bases and 7 bases, there was a span of 13 bases. From germline, CDR1 is DFQATT and CDR2 SNEGSKA (reference sequence). The CDR3 is made up of 11 amino acids. CDR3 in DNA: TGCAGTGTGGTATTAGTTGGTGAAGCTTTCTTT. It yields the protein CSVVLVGEAFF.

This clone was observed a handful of times. This chain connects TRBV7-2 to TRBJ1-1; D call uncertain. Trimming cost V 0 bases and J 2 bases, with 7 bases left between them. Per the germline V gene, CDR1 is SGHTA and CDR2 is FQGNSA. The CDR3 loop spans 14 amino acids. Written as DNA, the CDR3 is TGTGCCAGCAGCTTAGCTTATGGTAACACTGAAGCTTTCTTT. This encodes CASSLAYGNTEAFF.

The chain links TRBV6-5 to TRBJ1-2, with 8 bases matching TRBD1. The length of the CDR3 is 13 residues. CDR1 is MNHEY, CDR2 SVGAGI, per germline. V dropped 7 bases and J dropped 5; count of bases not matched to a gene: 6. CDR3 region: CASKRTGKYGYTF. CDR3 DNA sequence: TGTGCCAGCAAAAGGACAGGGAAATATGGCTACACCTTC.

This chain connects TRBV28 to TRBJ2-7; 7 nucleotides match TRBD2. The CDR3 runs 16 residues. V lost 1 base and J lost 5; bases outside the gene matches: 11. Germline V lookup: CDR1 MDHEN, CDR2 SYDVKM. The CDR3 region is CASSLSVGGVINEQYF. The DNA for the CDR3 is TGTGCCAGCAGTTTATCGGTGGGAGGGGTCATCAACGAGCAGTACTTC.

This chain links TRBV6-5 with TRBJ2-3; maybe TRBD2 (5 bases). Germline values: CDR1 MNHEY, CDR2 SVGAGI. The CDR3 length is 15 residues. Trimming left V 2 bases short and J 4 bases short, with 13 bases between. The CDR3 bases are TGTGCCAGCAGTTACGGAGCAGCGGCCCCAGATACGCAGTATTTT. It encodes CASSYGAAAPDTQYF.

The V and J genes are TRBV28 and TRBJ2-6; D is unresolved. Looked up from germline, CDR1 is MDHEN and CDR2 is SYDVKM. This CDR3 comprises 14 residues. The V end lost 10 bases, the J end lost 1 base, and 11 bases lay between the germline ends. This CDR3 is CATMHESGANVLTF. CDR3 in DNA: TGTGCCACCATGCATGAATCTGGGGCCAACGTCCTGACTTTC.

The rearrangement joins TRBV9 to TRBJ2-7, with TRBD1 identical over 9 bases. The germline gives CDR1 SGDLS, CDR2 YYNGEE. J gave up 4 bases and V 4 bases, and 9 bases lay outside the gene matches. The CDR3 covers 15 residues. CDR3 DNA sequence: TGTGCCAGCAGCCCCAAAGGACAGGGGTCGTACGAGCAGTACTTC. Its translation is CASSPKGQGSYEQYF.

The chain carries TRBV27 and TRBJ1-2, with 7 nucleotides matching TRBD1. In germline, CDR1 is MNHEY, CDR2 SMNVEV (reference sequence). This CDR3 region has 14 residues. The trim removed 3 bases at V and 1 base at J, leaving 2 bases unmatched. The CDR3 loop is CASSFRGSNYGYTF. The CDR3 DNA reads TGTGCCAGCAGTTTCAGGGGGAGTAACTATGGCTACACCTTC.

This chain uses TRBV7-2 with TRBJ2-5; the D is unclear. The end of the DNA is better explained by TRBJ2-7, so the J call may be wrong. From germline, CDR1 is SGHTA and CDR2 FQGNSA. The CDR3 spans 14 residues. CDR3 loop: CASSPALLGYEQYF. CDR3 bases: TGTGCCAGCAGCCCCGCCTTACTCGGATACGAGCAGTACTTC.

This clone was detected once. The chain recombines TRBV18 with TRBJ1-5, with TRBD1 as a possible D gene (5 bases). The V gene lost 4 bases and the J gene lost 7 bases, with 14 bases spanning the gap. The CDR3 totals 14 residues. Germline CDR1 and CDR2: KGHSH and LQKENI. In DNA form, the CDR3 reads TGTGCCAGCTCACGGGGACCAACAGAGCAGCCCCAGCATTTT. Translation gives CASSRGPTEQPQHF.

V usage is TRBV12-3 or TRBV12-4 and J usage is TRBJ1-6, with TRBD1 matching 7 bases. The CDR3 extends over 13 amino acids. V lost 3 bases to trimming and J lost 11 bases; unmatched junction nucleotides: 4. CDR3 coding DNA: TGTGCCAGCAGTTTCGGACAGGCTACACCCCTCCACTTT. As protein: CASSFGQATPLHF.

V is TRBV7-8 and J is TRBJ2-3, with TRBD2 identical over 8 bases. CDR1 and CDR2 from the germline V gene are SGHVS and FQNEAQ. The CDR3 sequence is 16 residues long. The V gene end was trimmed by 5 bases and the J gene end by 6 bases; junction bases not matched to a gene: 13. The CDR3 spells CASSRGSGSGWDTQYF. CDR3 in DNA: TGTGCCAGCAGCCGGGGGAGCGGGAGTGGGTGGGATACGCAGTATTTT.

The rearrangement joins TRBV5-4 to TRBJ1-1; no clear D gene. Germline loops: CDR1 SGHNT, CDR2 YYREEE (reference sequence). The length of the CDR3 is 14 residues. Trimming took 0 bases from V and 1 from J, leaving 7 bases between them. This chain's CDR3 is CASSLDSRNTEAFF. The CDR3 DNA reads as TGTGCCAGCAGCTTGGACAGCCGGAACACTGAAGCTTTCTTT. Full variable domain (rest looked up from reference TRBV5-4 and TRBJ1-1): ETGVTQSPTHLIKTRGQQVTLRCSSQSGHNTVSWYQQALGQGPQFIFQYYREEENGRGNFPPRFSGLQFPNYSSELNVNALELDDSALYLCASSLDSRNTEAFFGQGTRLTVV.

This sequence joins TRBV7-3 and TRBJ1-3; D unresolved. From germline, CDR1 is SGHTA and CDR2 FQGTGA. The CDR3 extends over 16 amino acids. V was cut by 2 bases and J by 4 bases, with 15 bases left in between. CDR3 loop: CASSLGPAAGGNTIYF. The CDR3 DNA reads as TGTGCCAGCAGCTTAGGCCCGGCAGCGGGAGGAAACACCATATATTTT.

This chain connects TRBV19 to TRBJ1-5; no reliable D call. V was cut by 4 bases and J by 7 bases, with 11 bases left in between. Germline V gene sequence: CDR1 LNHDA, CDR2 SQIVND (reference sequence). CDR3 length equals 13 residues. The CDR3 reads CASSNPPEQPQHF. The CDR3 DNA is TGTGCCAGTAGTAATCCTCCGGAGCAGCCCCAGCATTTT. The whole variable domain, filled in from reference TRBV19 and TRBJ1-5, reads DGGITQSPKYLFRKEGQNVTLSCEQNLNHDAMYWYRQDPGQGLRLIYYSQIVNDFQKGDIAEGYSVSREKKESFPLTVTSAQKNPTAFYLCASSNPPEQPQHFGDGTRLSIL.

The chain uses TRBV24-1 and TRBJ1-1; D is unclear. V was trimmed by 9 bases and J by 7 bases, leaving 11 bases between them. The CDR3 totals 11 residues. Germline CDR1 KGHDR, CDR2 SFDVKD. In nucleotides, the CDR3 is TGTGCCACCGGCCGTGGAGGTGAAGCTTTCTTT. Translation gives CATGRGGEAFF.

This chain connects TRBV19 to TRBJ2-7, with D possibly being TRBD1 (6 bases). Germline V lookup: CDR1 LNHDA, CDR2 SQIVND (reference sequence). V gave up 3 bases and J gave up 1 base, with 13 bases separating them. This CDR3 has 15 amino acids. The CDR3: CASSILLGTSYEQYF. DNA of the CDR3: TGTGCCAGTAGTATCTTACTAGGGACATCCTACGAGCAGTACTTC.

The chain carries TRBV3-1 (or the pseudogene TRBV3-2) and TRBJ2-7; TRBD1 is a possible D gene (5 bases). V was trimmed by 0 bases and J by 4 bases, leaving 16 bases between them. CDR1 and CDR2 from the germline V gene are LGHDT and YNNKEL (reference sequence). The length of the CDR3 is 16 residues. The CDR3, as DNA: TGTGCCAGCAGCCAAGAGAAAGGTTTTAGGGGATACGAGCAGTACTTC. Translation: CASSQEKGFRGYEQYF.

The CDR3 here is CATSRDGTGGRGYTF. The CDR3 nucleotides are TGTGCCACCAGCAGAGACGGGACAGGGGGCCGGGGCTACACCTTC. The chain uses TRBV15 and TRBJ1-2, with TRBD1 matching 12 bases. CDR3 size: 15 residues. Unmatched junction bases numbered 4, after V lost 0 bases and J lost 8 bases. Germline assignment: CDR1 LNHNV and CDR2 YYDKDF (reference sequence).

This chain links TRBV5-4 with TRBJ1-5, with 9 bases that match TRBD1. The CDR3 is 15 residues long. Germline lookup yields CDR1 SGHNT and CDR2 YYREEE (reference sequence). Trimming removed 5 bases from V and 3 bases from J; junction bases left unmatched: 6. CDR3: CASSPDRGSNQPQHF. Written as DNA, the CDR3 is TGTGCCAGCAGTCCTGACAGGGGGTCCAATCAGCCCCAGCATTTT.

Concerning this clone itself: At one end, the junction sequence differs from germline, possibly due to a read error. The rearrangement links TRBV28 to TRBJ2-5, with D possibly TRBD2 on 6 matching bases. The CDR3 is 13 residues long. Germline V gene data show CDR1 as MDHEN and CDR2 as SYDVKM. The chain's CDR3 is CASSPGRGASSNF. The CDR3 DNA is TGTGCCAGCAGTCCTGGGCGGGGAGCCAGTAGCAACTTC. The full variable domain, in which reference TRBV28 and TRBJ2-5 provide the parts outside the CDR3, is DVKVTQSSRYLVKRTGEKVFLECVQDMDHENMFWYRQDPGLGLRLIYFSYDVKMKEKGDIPEGYSVSREKKERFSLILESASTNQTSMYLCASSPGRGASSNFGPGTRLLVL.

The rearrangement joins TRBV19 to TRBJ1-5; 8 bases agree with TRBD1. There are 18 residues in the CDR3. Per germline, CDR1 LNHDA and CDR2 SQIVND (reference sequence). V trimming: 4 bases; J trimming: 6 bases; junction bases outside the gene matches: 17. CDR3 DNA: TGTGCCAGTAGTACTAGTGGGGCCGGGACAGGAATAGGTCAGCCCCAGCATTTT. It is translated as CASSTSGAGTGIGQPQHF.

The V call is TRBV11-3, the J call TRBJ1-1, with D unclear. Germline V gene sequence: CDR1 SGHNT, CDR2 YENEEA. There are 14 residues in the CDR3. Trimming left V 0 bases short and J 0 bases short, with 5 bases between. The CDR3 nucleotides read TGTGCCAGCAGCTTAGATGGTCTGAACACTGAAGCTTTCTTT. This sequence encodes CASSLDGLNTEAFF. The complete variable domain, with remaining parts taken from reference TRBV11-3 and TRBJ1-1, reads EAGVVQSPRYKIIEKKQPVAFWCNPISGHNTLYWYLQNLGQGPELLIRYENEEAVDDSQLPKDRFSAERLKGVDSTLKIQPAELGDSAVYLCASSLDGLNTEAFFGQGTRLTVV.

The genes are TRBV6-4 and TRBJ2-2; tentatively, D is TRBD1 (6 bases). V lost 7 bases and J 4 bases, leaving 10 bases between the germline ends. The CDR3 spans 13 residues. CDR1 and CDR2 from the germline V gene are MRHNA and SNTAGT. The CDR3 spells CASKGQTTGELFF. CDR3 bases: TGTGCCAGCAAGGGACAAACCACCGGGGAGCTGTTTTTT.

This clone has a single count. The V and J genes are TRBV19 and TRBJ2-3; 14 nucleotides line up with TRBD2. From germline, CDR1 is LNHDA and CDR2 SQIVND (reference sequence). J was trimmed by 5 bases and V by 5 bases; bases with no gene match: 6. CDR3 length: 16 amino acids. The CDR3 nucleotides read TGTGCCAGTAGTGCCGGACTAGCGGGGGGTGAAGATACGCAGTATTTT. The encoded protein is CASSAGLAGGEDTQYF. Based on the CDR3 plus reference TRBV19 and TRBJ2-3, the full variable domain is DGGITQSPKYLFRKEGQNVTLSCEQNLNHDAMYWYRQDPGQGLRLIYYSQIVNDFQKGDIAEGYSVSREKKESFPLTVTSAQKNPTAFYLCASSAGLAGGEDTQYFGPGTRLTVL.

The chain combines TRBV27 with TRBJ2-7; TRBD2 aligns across 12 bases. Trimming at V came to 2 bases and at J to 7 bases, leaving 6 bases not matched to a gene. The CDR3 spans 15 residues. The germline V gene has CDR1 MNHEY and CDR2 SMNVEV (reference sequence). DNA for the CDR3: TGTGCCAGCAGTTTACTAGCGGGAGGGCCCGGGGAGCAGTACTTC. Its translation: CASSLLAGGPGEQYF.

This clone was seen a single time. This rearrangement joins TRBV29-1 to TRBJ2-3; 7 bases line up with TRBD2. This CDR3 has 13 residues. CDR1 and CDR2 (germline): SQVTM, ANQGSEA. V was pared by 5 bases and J by 0 bases, with 2 bases of the junction left unmatched. DNA of the CDR3: TGCAGCGTTAGCGGGGATAGCACAGATACGCAGTATTTT. Its translation is CSVSGDSTDTQYF.

The chain recombines TRBV27 with TRBJ1-2; 10 bases line up with TRBD1. The V segment lost 0 bases and the J segment 7 bases; nucleotides outside the gene matches: 2. There are 14 residues in the CDR3. Germline CDR1 reads MNHEY; CDR2 reads SMNVEV (reference sequence). CDR3 loop: CASSLSRDRGGYTF. The DNA of the CDR3 is TGTGCCAGCAGTTTATCCCGGGACAGGGGTGGCTACACCTTC.

This clone was recorded a few times. V and J are TRBV5-1 and TRBJ2-7; the match to TRBD1 covers 8 bases. Germline CDR1 reads SGHRS; CDR2 reads YFSETQ. The CDR3 contains 13 residues. The V segment lost 4 bases and the J segment 2 bases; nucleotides outside the gene matches: 2. In DNA form, the CDR3 reads TGCGCCAGCAGCGAGACAGGGGCCTACGAGCAGTACTTC. As protein: CASSETGAYEQYF.

The chain combines TRBV27 with TRBJ1-5; tentative D call: TRBD1 (6 bases). The CDR3 contains 14 residues. The V gene lost 6 bases and the J gene lost 5 bases, with 14 bases spanning the gap. Per the germline V gene, CDR1 is MNHEY and CDR2 is SMNVEV (reference sequence). CDR3 coding DNA: TGTGCCAGCAGCACCAACAGGGACTATCAGCCCCAGCATTTT. Translation gives CASSTNRDYQPQHF.